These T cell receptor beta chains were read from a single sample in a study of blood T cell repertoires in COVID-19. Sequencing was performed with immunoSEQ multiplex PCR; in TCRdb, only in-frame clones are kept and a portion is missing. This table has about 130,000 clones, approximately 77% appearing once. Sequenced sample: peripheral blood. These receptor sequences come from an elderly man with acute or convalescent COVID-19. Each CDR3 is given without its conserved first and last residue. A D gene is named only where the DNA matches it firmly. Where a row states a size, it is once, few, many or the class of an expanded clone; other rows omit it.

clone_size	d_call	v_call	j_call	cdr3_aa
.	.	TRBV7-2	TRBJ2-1	ASSSLLAKNYNEQF
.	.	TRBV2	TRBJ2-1	ASILAYNEQF
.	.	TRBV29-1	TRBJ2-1	SVGGFTVINEQF
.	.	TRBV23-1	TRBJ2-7	ASSPSPIPRQHACEQY
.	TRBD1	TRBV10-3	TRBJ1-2	AISRTGEEGYT
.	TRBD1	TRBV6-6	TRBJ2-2	ASTRDRVGNPGELF
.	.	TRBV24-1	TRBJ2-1	ATSDGRGLNEQF
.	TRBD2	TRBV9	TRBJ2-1	ASSVGGGAYNEQF
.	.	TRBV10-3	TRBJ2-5	AIRTVLQETQY
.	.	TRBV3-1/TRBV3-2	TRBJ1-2	ASSPDILYGYT
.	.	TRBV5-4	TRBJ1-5	ASSLDNSNQPQH
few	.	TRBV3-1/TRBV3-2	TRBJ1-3	ASSQEYSSGNTIY
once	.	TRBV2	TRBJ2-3	ASSRDIPDTQY
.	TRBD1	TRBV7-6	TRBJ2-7	ASSVDRGPYEQY
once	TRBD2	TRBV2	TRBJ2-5	ASSVSGVTTVETQY
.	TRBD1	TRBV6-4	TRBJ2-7	ASSGGQVRKD
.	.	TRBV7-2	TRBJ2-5	ASSLARGRETQY
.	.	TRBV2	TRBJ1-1	ASSEAMNTEAF
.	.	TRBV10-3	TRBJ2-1	AISESQINEQF
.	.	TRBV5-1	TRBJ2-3	ASRSWPGTTDTQY
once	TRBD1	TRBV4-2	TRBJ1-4	ASSQEGQGRYEKLF
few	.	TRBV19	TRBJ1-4	ASRWPVHEKLF
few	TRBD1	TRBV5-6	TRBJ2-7	ASSLPGTGVSEQY
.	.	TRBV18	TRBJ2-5	ASSSLGDQETQY
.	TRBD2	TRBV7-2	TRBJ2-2	ASSFGTTSQGLF
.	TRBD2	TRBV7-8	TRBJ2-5	ASSSAGDPGETQY
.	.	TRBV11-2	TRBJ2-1	ASSPKGWTPSSYNEQF
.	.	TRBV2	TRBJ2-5	ASSEVRQETQY
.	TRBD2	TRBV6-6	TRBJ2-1	ASSYRGSGVYNEQF
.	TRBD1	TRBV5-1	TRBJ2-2	AGKPTTGYTGELF
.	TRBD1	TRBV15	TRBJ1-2	ATSRAPTGDYGYT
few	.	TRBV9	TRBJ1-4	ASSAGVGNEKLF
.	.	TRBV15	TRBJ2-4	ATSRDQGLPNIQY
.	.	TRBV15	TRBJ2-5	ATSSGTRETQY
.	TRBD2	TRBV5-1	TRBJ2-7	ASSPLTSQLTYEQY
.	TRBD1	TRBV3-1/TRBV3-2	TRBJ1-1	ASSREQGAHTEAF
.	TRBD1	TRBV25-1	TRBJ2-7	ASSDPRTGLSYEQY
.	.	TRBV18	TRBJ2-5	ASSDKETQY
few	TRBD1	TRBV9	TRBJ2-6	ASSVGTGPSGANVLT
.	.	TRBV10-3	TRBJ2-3	AIKQVQFGDTQY
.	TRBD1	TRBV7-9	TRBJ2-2	ASSRRDRTNTGELF
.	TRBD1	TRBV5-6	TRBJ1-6	ASSLGTGDSPLH